This T cell receptor (beta chain) was identified in a study of T-cell memory formation after mild COVID-19. Study-wide background: TCR clusters largely stayed donor specific. Study-level points and caveats: Some clones that responded were present in memory (sampled pre-infection), which suggests cross-reactive memory joined. Clonal second-wave expansions that peaked on day 37 had unconfirmed SARS-CoV-2 specificity.

TCRdb redid the calling of the 5' RACE reads with MiXCR, one entry per CDR3 protein. Here the sample spans about half a million distinct CDR3 sequences, 15% to 20% being singletons. This clonotype was counted only a few times. The target antigen is unknown. Germline V gene sequence: CDR1 MNHNS, CDR2 SASEGT. V dropped 4 bases and J dropped 4 bases, with 16 bases sitting between them. The CDR3 contains 15 residues. The sample consisted of PBMCs or a T cell subset sorted from them (not recorded which). The receptor was derived from an adult woman who had mild COVID-19 (a few samples of this study predate the infection). Cell type and time point are not known. The rearrangement uses TRBV6-1 and TRBJ2-5; D perhaps matches TRBD2 (7 bases). The CDR3 nucleotides are TGTGCCAGCAGTGCTGGAGGGGGGGCCCTAGAGACCCAGTACTTC. Residues: CASSAGGGALETQYF.